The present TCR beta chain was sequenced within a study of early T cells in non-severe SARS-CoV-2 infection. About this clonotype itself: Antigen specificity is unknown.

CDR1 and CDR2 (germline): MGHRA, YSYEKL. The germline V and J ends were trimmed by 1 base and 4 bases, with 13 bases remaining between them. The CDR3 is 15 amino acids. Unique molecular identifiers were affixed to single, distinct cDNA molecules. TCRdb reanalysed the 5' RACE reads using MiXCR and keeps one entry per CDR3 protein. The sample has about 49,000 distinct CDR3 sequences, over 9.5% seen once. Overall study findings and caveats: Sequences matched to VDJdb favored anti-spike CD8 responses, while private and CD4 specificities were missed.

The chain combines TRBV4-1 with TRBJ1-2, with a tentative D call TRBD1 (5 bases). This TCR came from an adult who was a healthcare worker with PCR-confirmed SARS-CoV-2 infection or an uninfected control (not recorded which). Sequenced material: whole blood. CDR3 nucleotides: TGCGCCAGCAGCCAAGTGATCGGGGCGGGCTATGGCTACACCTTC. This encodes CASSQVIGAGYGYTF.